Listed below are T cell receptor beta chains from one sample, sequenced in a study of cytomegalovirus exposure and HLA in healthy donors. Produced via immunoSEQ multiplex PCR; TCRdb's table is partial and in-frame only. The table lists over 130,000 clones, over 75% of them singletons. The sequencing input was PBMCs. These receptors all stem from a middle-aged woman in good health and CMV-seronegative. CDR3s include the opening cysteine and the closing phenylalanine or tryptophan. The D gene is left open where the match is weak. The size of a clone is reported for some rows only, either as once, few or many, or as a class for expanded clones.

>TRBD1|TRBJ1-1|TRBV6-1|-
CASSRRTGMNTEAFF
TGTGCCAGCAGTCGCCGGACAGGGATGAACACTGAAGCTTTCTTT
>TRBD2|TRBJ2-3|TRBV7-9|-
CASSATSGGGTDTQYF
TGTGCCAGCAGCGCGACTAGCGGGGGGGGCACAGATACGCAGTATTTT
>-|TRBJ2-3|TRBV7-9|-
CASSSLLSGSLDTQYF
TGTGCCAGCAGCTCCCTACTTAGCGGCTCTCTCGATACGCAGTATTTT
>TRBD1|TRBJ1-1|TRBV14|-
CASSPGFRDRGNTEAFF
TGTGCCAGCAGCCCCGGGTTTAGGGACAGGGGGAACACTGAAGCTTTCTTT
>TRBD2|TRBJ2-5|TRBV11-3|-
CASIHHFRGGSTETQYF
TGTGCCAGCATCCACCATTTCCGTGGCGGGAGTACCGAGACCCAGTACTTC
>-|TRBJ2-1|TRBV13|-
CASSGLGGWGTNEQFF
TGTGCCAGCAGCGGCCTTGGAGGGTGGGGAACCAATGAGCAGTTCTTC
>TRBD2|TRBJ2-5|TRBV7-2|-
CASSLGGSQETQYF
TGTGCCAGCAGCTTGGGGGGGTCCCAAGAGACCCAGTACTTC
>-|TRBJ1-1|TRBV7-9|-
CASSPPGVPTQAFF
TGTGCCAGCAGCCCACCGGGGGTCCCGACCCAAGCTTTCTTT
>TRBD1|TRBJ2-5|TRBV4-2|-
CASSARTGETQYF
TGTGCCAGCAGCGCCCGGACAGGGGAGACCCAGTACTTC
>-|TRBJ2-1|TRBV27|-
CASSFRIGTNQKPRNEQFF
TGTGCCAGCAGTTTCCGAATCGGGACAAACCAAAAACCTCGGAATGAGCAGTTCTTC
>-|TRBJ2-7|TRBV28|-
CASREGSSYEQYF
TGTGCCAGCAGGGAGGGGTCCTCCTACGAGCAGTACTTC
>TRBD2|TRBJ2-1|TRBV18|-
CASSPPTSGIAYNEQFF
TGTGCCAGCTCACCACCGACTAGCGGGATCGCCTACAATGAGCAGTTCTTC
>-|TRBJ2-7|TRBV25-1|-
CASSEGVGGYEQYF
TGTGCCAGCAGTGAAGGGGTAGGAGGCTACGAGCAGTACTTC
>TRBD2|TRBJ2-3|TRBV7-2|-
CASTVRAGADTQYF
TGTGCCAGCACAGTGAGAGCGGGAGCAGATACGCAGTATTTT
>-|TRBJ1-2|TRBV11-2|-
CASSPPGHLNYGYTF
TGTGCCAGCAGCCCTCCGGGACACCTTAACTATGGCTACACCTTC
>-|TRBJ1-1|TRBV6-5|-
CASSATGPRAAFF
TGTGCCAGCAGTGCAACAGGGCCCAGGGCAGCTTTCTTT
>-|TRBJ1-3|TRBV9|-
CASSARSGGSPGNTIYF
TGTGCCAGCAGCGCCCGGTCCGGGGGAAGCCCTGGAAACACCATATATTTT
>TRBD2|TRBJ2-5|TRBV7-9|once
CASTLKGGDVETQYF
TGTGCCAGCACCCTAAAGGGAGGGGATGTGGAGACCCAGTACTTC
>-|TRBJ2-3|TRBV2|-
CASSFGTLLLNTQYF
TGTGCCAGCAGCTTCGGGACACTCCTACTGAATACGCAGTATTTT
>-|TRBJ1-2|TRBV7-8|-
CASSPAHSGYTF
TGTGCCAGCAGCCCTGCACACAGCGGCTACACCTTC
>-|TRBJ2-1|TRBV11-2|once
CASSLVWGPDNEQFF
TGTGCCAGCAGCTTAGTGTGGGGGCCAGACAATGAGCAGTTCTTC
>-|TRBJ1-2|TRBV6-5|-
CASLNPFNYGYTF
TGTGCCAGCCTAAACCCGTTTAACTATGGCTACACCTTC